This TCR beta chain was sequenced during a study of OX40 agonist ivuxolimab in advanced cancers. Study summary: Cancers in dose escalation were hepatocellular, melanoma, renal cell and head and neck. Males comprised approximately 81% of the group, whose mean age was about 61 years (range about 20 to 79).

The CDR3 consists of 14 residues. Trimming cost V 6 bases and J 7 bases; bases outside gene matches: 11. From germline, CDR1 is MNHEY and CDR2 SVGAGI. Sequenced by immunoSEQ multiplex PCR; TCRdb stores in-frame clones only, minus some. The table records about 58,000 clones, over 80% of them present only once. The source was CD4+ or CD8+ T cells sorted from blood, collected in a trial of the OX40 agonist ivuxolimab. This receptor was obtained from an adult with an advanced solid tumor such as melanoma, head and neck, liver or kidney cancer. This chain links TRBV6-5 with TRBJ1-1; 7 bases align to TRBD1. CDR3 region: CASSRYRGRDEAFF. The CDR3 nucleotides are TGTGCCAGCAGCAGGTACAGGGGAAGGGATGAAGCTTTCTTT.